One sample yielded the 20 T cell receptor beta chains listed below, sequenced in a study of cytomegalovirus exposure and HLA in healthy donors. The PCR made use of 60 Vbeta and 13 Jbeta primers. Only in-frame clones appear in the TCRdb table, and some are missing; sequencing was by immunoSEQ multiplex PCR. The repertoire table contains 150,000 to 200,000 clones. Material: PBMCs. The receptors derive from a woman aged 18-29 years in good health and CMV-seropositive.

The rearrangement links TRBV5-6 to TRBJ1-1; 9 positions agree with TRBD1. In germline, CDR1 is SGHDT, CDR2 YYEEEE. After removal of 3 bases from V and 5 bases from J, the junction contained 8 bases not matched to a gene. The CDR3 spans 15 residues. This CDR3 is CASSWAGQGGTEAFF. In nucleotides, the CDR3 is TGTGCCAGCAGCTGGGCGGGACAGGGAGGGACTGAAGCTTTCTTT. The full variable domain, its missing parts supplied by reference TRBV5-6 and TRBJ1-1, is DAGVTQSPTHLIKTRGQQVTLRCSPKSGHDTVSWYQQALGQGPQFIFQYYEEEERQRGNFPDRFSGHQFPNYSSELNVNALLLGDSALYLCASSWAGQGGTEAFFGQGTRLTVV.

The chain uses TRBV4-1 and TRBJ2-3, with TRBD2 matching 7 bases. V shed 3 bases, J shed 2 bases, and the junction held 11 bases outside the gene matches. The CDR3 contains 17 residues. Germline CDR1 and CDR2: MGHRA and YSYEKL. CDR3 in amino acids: CASSHLGEGLITDTQYF. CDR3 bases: TGCGCCAGCAGCCACTTGGGGGAGGGACTCATCACAGATACGCAGTATTTT.

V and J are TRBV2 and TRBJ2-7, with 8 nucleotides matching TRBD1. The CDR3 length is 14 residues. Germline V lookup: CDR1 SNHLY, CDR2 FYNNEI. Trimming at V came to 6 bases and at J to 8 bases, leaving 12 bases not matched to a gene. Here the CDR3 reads CASSAGTGPSQQYF. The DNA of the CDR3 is TGTGCCAGCAGCGCTGGGACAGGCCCTTCACAGCAGTACTTC.

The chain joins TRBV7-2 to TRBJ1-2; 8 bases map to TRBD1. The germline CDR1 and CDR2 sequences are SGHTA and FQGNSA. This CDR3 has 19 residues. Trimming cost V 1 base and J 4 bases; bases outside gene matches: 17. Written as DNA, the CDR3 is TGTGCCAGCAGCTTAGTCCCGGGACAGGCCCTCCTTAGTGGCTATGGCTACACCTTC. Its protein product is CASSLVPGQALLSGYGYTF.

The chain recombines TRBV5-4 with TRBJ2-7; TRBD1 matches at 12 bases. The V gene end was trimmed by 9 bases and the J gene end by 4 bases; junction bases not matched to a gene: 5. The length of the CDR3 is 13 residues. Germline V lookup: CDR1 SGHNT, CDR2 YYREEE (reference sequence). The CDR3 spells CATGTGGGYEQYF. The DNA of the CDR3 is TGTGCCACCGGGACAGGGGGCGGGTACGAGCAGTACTTC.

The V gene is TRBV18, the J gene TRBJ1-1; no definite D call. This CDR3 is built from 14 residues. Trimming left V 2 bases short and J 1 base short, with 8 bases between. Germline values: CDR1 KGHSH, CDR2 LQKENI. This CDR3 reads CASSPGRQNTEAFF. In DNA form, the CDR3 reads TGTGCCAGCTCACCAGGCAGACAGAACACTGAAGCTTTCTTT.

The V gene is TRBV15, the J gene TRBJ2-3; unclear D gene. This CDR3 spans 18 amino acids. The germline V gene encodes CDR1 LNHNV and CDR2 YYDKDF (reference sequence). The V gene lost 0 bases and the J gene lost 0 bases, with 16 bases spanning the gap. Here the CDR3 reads CATSRDRSSTSSTDTQYF. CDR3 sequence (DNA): TGTGCCACCAGCAGAGATCGGAGCAGTACTTCTAGCACAGATACGCAGTATTTT.

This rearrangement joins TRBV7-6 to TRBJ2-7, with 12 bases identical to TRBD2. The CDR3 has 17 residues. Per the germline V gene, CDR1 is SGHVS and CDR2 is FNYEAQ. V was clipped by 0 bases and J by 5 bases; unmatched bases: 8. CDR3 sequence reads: CASSLAPASGRDHEQYF. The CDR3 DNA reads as TGTGCCAGCAGCTTAGCTCCGGCTAGCGGGAGGGATCACGAGCAGTACTTC.

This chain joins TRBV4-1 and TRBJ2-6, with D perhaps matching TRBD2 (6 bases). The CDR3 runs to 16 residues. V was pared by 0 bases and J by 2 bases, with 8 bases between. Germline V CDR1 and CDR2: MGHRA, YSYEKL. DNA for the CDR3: TGCGCCAGCAGCCAAGATTGGGGGGCTGGGGCCAACGTCCTGACTTTC. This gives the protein CASSQDWGAGANVLTF.

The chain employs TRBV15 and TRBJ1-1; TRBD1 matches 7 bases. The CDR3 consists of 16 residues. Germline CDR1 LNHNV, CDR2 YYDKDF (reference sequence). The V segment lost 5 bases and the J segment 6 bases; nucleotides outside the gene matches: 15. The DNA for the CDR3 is TGTGCCACCAGCGGAGGGAGCCCGAGGACAGGTTCTGAAGCTTTCTTT. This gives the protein CATSGGSPRTGSEAFF.

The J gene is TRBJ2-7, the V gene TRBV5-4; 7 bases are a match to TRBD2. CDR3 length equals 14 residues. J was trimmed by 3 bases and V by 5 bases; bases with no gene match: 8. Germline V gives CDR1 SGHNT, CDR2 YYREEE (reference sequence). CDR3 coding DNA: TGTGCCAGCAGTGGAGCGGGAACCTTCTACGAGCAGTACTTC. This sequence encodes CASSGAGTFYEQYF.

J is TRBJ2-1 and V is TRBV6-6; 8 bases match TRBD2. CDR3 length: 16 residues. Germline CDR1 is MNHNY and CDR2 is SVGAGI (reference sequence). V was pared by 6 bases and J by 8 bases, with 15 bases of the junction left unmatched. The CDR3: CASRRLSGSRRYEQFF. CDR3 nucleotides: TGTGCCAGCAGACGACTAAGCGGGAGTCGGCGTTATGAGCAGTTCTTC.

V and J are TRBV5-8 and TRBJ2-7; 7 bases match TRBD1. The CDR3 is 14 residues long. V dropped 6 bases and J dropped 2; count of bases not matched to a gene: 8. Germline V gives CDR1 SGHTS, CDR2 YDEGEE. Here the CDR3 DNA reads TGTGCCAGCACCCTTCGACAGGGACCCTACGAGCAGTACTTC. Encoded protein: CASTLRQGPYEQYF.

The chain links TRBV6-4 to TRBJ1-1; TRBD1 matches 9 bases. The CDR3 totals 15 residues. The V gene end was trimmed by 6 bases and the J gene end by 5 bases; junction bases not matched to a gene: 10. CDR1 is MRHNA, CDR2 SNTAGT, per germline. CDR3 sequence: CASRAPGQGTTEAFF. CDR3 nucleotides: TGTGCCAGCAGGGCCCCTGGACAGGGGACTACTGAAGCTTTCTTT.

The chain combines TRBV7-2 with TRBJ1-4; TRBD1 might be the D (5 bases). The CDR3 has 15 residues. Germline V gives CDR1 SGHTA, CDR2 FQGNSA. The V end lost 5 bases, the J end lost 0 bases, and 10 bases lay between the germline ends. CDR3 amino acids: CASSPGQSTNEKLFF. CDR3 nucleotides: TGTGCCAGCAGCCCCGGACAATCAACTAATGAAAAACTGTTTTTT.

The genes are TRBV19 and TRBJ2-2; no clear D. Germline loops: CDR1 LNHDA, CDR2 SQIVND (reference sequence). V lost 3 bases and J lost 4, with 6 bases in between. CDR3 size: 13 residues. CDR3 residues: CASSIRVTGELFF. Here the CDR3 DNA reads TGTGCCAGTAGTATTCGGGTCACCGGGGAGCTGTTTTTT. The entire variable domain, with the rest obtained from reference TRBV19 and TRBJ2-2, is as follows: DGGITQSPKYLFRKEGQNVTLSCEQNLNHDAMYWYRQDPGQGLRLIYYSQIVNDFQKGDIAEGYSVSREKKESFPLTVTSAQKNPTAFYLCASSIRVTGELFFGEGSRLTVL.

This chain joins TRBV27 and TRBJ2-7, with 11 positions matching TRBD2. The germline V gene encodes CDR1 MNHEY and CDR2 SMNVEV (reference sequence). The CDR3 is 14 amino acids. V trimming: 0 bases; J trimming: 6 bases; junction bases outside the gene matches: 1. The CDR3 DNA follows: TGTGCCAGCAGTTTATCGACTAGCGGGGCCGAGCAGTACTTC. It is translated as CASSLSTSGAEQYF.

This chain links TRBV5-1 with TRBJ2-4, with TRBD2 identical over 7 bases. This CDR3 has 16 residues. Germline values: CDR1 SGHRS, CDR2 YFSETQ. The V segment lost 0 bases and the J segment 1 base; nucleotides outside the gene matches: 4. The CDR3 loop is CASSLDSGQAKNIQYF. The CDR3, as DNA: TGCGCCAGCAGCTTGGATAGCGGGCAGGCCAAAAACATTCAGTACTTC.

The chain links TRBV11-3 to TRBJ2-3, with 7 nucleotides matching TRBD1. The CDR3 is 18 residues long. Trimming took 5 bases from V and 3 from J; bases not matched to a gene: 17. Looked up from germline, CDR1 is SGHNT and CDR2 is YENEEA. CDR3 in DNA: TGTGCCAGCAGCCAGGAAGACAGGGCAACGTTGAGTACAGATACGCAGTATTTT. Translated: CASSQEDRATLSTDTQYF.

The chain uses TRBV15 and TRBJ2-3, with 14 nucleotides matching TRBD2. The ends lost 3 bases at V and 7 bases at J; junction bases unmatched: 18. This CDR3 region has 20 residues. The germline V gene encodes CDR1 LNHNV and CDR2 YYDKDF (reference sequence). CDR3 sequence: CATSREKGLAGETSLYTQYF. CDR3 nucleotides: TGTGCCACCAGCAGGGAAAAGGGACTAGCGGGGGAAACTTCCCTTTATACGCAGTATTTT.